This T cell receptor (beta chain) derives from a study of blood T cell repertoires in COVID-19. Study as a whole: Researchers got acute and convalescent COVID-19 samples from the United States, Italy and Spain.

Clones were read by immunoSEQ multiplex PCR, and TCRdb kept only the in-frame ones, dropping some. The sample contains a few hundred thousand clones, around 78% of which appear only once. The V end lost 4 bases, the J end lost 5 bases, and 12 bases lay between the germline ends. Germline values: CDR1 SGHRS, CDR2 YFSETQ. CDR3 length: 13 amino acids. The sample was peripheral blood. The chain joins TRBV5-1 to TRBJ1-1; no definite D call. This receptor was identified in a man in his sixties who had recovered from COVID-19. The CDR3 here is CASSSYPGTEAFF. The CDR3 DNA reads as TGCGCCAGCAGCAGTTACCCGGGGACTGAAGCTTTCTTT.